Below are 30 T cell receptor beta chains sequenced from a single sample in a study of response to subunit inactivated influenza vaccine. TCRdb fed the RT-PCR reads into MiXCR, producing one record per CDR3 protein. The sample includes a few hundred thousand distinct CDR3 sequences, approximately 11% of them seen just once. This sample comprised PBMCs from blood, obtained roughly 45 days after vaccination. These receptors came from a man over 45 who received an inactivated influenza vaccine.

The CDR3 DNA sequence: TGCGCCAGCAGCTTCGTCGACAGATCAGCGCAGTACTTC. The encoded protein is CASSFVDRSAQYF. This chain connects TRBV5-1 to TRBJ2-7; perhaps TRBD1 as D (5 bases). Trimming shortened V by 2 bases and J by 9 bases, and 15 bases separated the two germline ends. CDR1 is SGHRS and CDR2 is YFSETQ in the germline V gene. The CDR3 sequence is 13 residues long. The entire variable domain, with the rest obtained from reference TRBV5-1 and TRBJ2-7, is as follows: KAGVTQTPRYLIKTRGQQVTLSCSPISGHRSVSWYQQTPGQGLQFLFEYFSETQRNKGNFPGRFSGRQFSNSRSEMNVSTLELGDSALYLCASSFVDRSAQYFGPGTRLTVT.

In regard to this clonotype: The junction and the germline gene differ at one end; a read error may be behind it. The genes are TRBV20-1 and TRBJ2-5; D not resolved. The length of the CDR3 is 13 residues. CDR1 and CDR2 (germline): DFQATT, SNEGSKA (reference sequence). CDR3 loop: CSARGSRVETQYF. The CDR3 DNA sequence: TGCAGTGCAAGAGGTTCCCGGGTTGAGACCCAGTACTTC.

This clonotype was seen at least ten times. The V and J genes are TRBV5-1 and TRBJ2-5; D is unresolved. The CDR3 totals 14 residues. CDR1 and CDR2 (germline): SGHRS, YFSETQ. Trimming removed 1 base at V and 1 base at J, with 8 bases between. The CDR3 sequence is CASSLSRIQETQYF. The CDR3 DNA sequence: TGCGCCAGCAGCTTGTCAAGGATCCAAGAGACCCAGTACTTC.

This clonotype has ten or more counts. The V gene is TRBV18, the J gene TRBJ2-7; tentatively, D is TRBD2 (6 bases). The CDR3 runs to 14 residues. Between the trimmed V and J ends, which lost 2 bases and 4 bases, there was a span of 12 bases. Germline lookup yields CDR1 KGHSH and CDR2 LQKENI. CDR3: CASSPVGGSYEQYF. CDR3 DNA sequence: TGTGCCAGCTCACCAGTCGGGGGATCGTACGAGCAGTACTTC.

This clonotype has a handful of counts. A much larger clone lies a single base off, so this may be a read error. The rearrangement links TRBV4-1 to TRBJ1-1; no clear D gene. Between the trimmed V and J ends, which lost 3 bases and 1 base, there was a span of 6 bases. The CDR3 spans 13 residues. Germline V gives CDR1 MGHRA, CDR2 YSYEKL. CDR3 DNA: TGCGCCAGCAGCCAGTCGGCGAACACTGAAGCTTTCTTT. It is translated as CASSQSANTEAFF.

The rearrangement joins TRBV5-1 to TRBJ1-1; D call uncertain. The V and J ends lost 4 bases and 4 bases respectively, with 11 bases between them. The germline CDR1 and CDR2 sequences are SGHRS and YFSETQ. The CDR3 totals 13 residues. CDR3 sequence (DNA): TGCGCCAGCAGCCTGGGGATGGGCACTGAAGCTTTCTTT. It codes for CASSLGMGTEAFF.

The chain joins TRBV12-3 or TRBV12-4 to TRBJ2-5; unclear D gene. The CDR3 length is 14 residues. V lost 2 bases, J lost 2 bases, and 9 bases lay in between. CDR3 in amino acids: CASSLSEKQETQYF. The CDR3 nucleotides read TGTGCCAGCAGTTTAAGTGAGAAACAAGAGACCCAGTACTTC.

The chain joins TRBV20-1 to TRBJ2-7, with 9 bases fitting TRBD2. The CDR3 covers 13 residues. Trimming at V came to 6 bases and at J to 1 base, leaving 4 bases not matched to a gene. Germline lookup yields CDR1 DFQATT and CDR2 SNEGSKA (reference sequence). This CDR3 is CSAATSGSYEQYF. As DNA, the CDR3 is TGCAGTGCCGCGACTAGCGGATCCTACGAGCAGTACTTC.

This clonotype was seen only a few times. The V call is TRBV5-1, the J call TRBJ2-6; D might be TRBD2 (5 bases). CDR1 is SGHRS, CDR2 YFSETQ, per germline. The CDR3 contains 19 residues. V was clipped by 3 bases and J by 1 base, with 20 bases between them. DNA for the CDR3: TGCGCCAGCAGCTCCACCGGGGTAACCTTTACGTCTGGGGCCAACGTCCTGACTTTC. It yields the protein CASSSTGVTFTSGANVLTF.

The J gene is TRBJ1-1, the V gene TRBV7-2; perhaps TRBD1 as D (6 bases). CDR3 length: 16 amino acids. Germline V gene sequence: CDR1 SGHTA, CDR2 FQGNSA. Trimming removed 1 base at V and 0 bases at J, with 12 bases between. The CDR3 DNA reads TGTGCCAGCAGCTTAGAGGGCGGACAGATGAACACTGAAGCTTTCTTT. It yields the protein CASSLEGGQMNTEAFF.

The rearrangement uses TRBV6-6 and TRBJ2-7; D unclear. Trimming removed 7 bases from V and 4 bases from J, with 14 bases in between. CDR1 is MNHNY, CDR2 SVGAGI, per germline (reference sequence). CDR3 length: 13 residues. The CDR3 here is CASKLTGDYEQYF. The CDR3, as DNA: TGTGCCAGCAAACTGACTGGGGATTACGAGCAGTACTTC.

This clonotype was counted only a few times. This rearrangement joins TRBV7-8 to TRBJ2-1; weak D call: TRBD1 (5 bases). With 3 bases removed from V and 7 bases from J, the gap between germline ends came to 19 bases. Germline assignment: CDR1 SGHVS and CDR2 FQNEAQ. The CDR3 has 16 residues. CDR3 protein: CASSLRRFWAGNEQFF. Written as DNA, the CDR3 is TGTGCCAGCAGCTTGCGCAGGTTTTGGGCAGGGAATGAGCAGTTCTTC.

This clonotype was detected only a few times. The rearrangement uses TRBV20-1 and TRBJ2-3; TRBD2 matches 7 bases. The CDR3 consists of 14 residues. Germline assignment: CDR1 DFQATT and CDR2 SNEGSKA (reference sequence). The V segment lost 6 bases and the J segment 7 bases; nucleotides outside the gene matches: 13. The CDR3 protein is CSAKPSGALHTQYF. CDR3 bases: TGCAGTGCCAAACCTAGCGGTGCGTTGCATACGCAGTATTTT.

This clonotype was seen at least ten times. This rearrangement joins TRBV5-1 to TRBJ2-7; 8 positions match TRBD1. The V gene's germline CDR1 is SGHRS and CDR2 YFSETQ. The CDR3 length is 13 residues. Unmatched junction bases numbered 5, after V lost 8 bases and J lost 1 base. The CDR3: CASSRDRSYEQYF. The CDR3 DNA reads TGCGCCAGTTCCCGGGACAGGTCCTACGAGCAGTACTTC. Looking up the rest from reference TRBV5-1 and TRBJ2-7 gives the full variable domain: KAGVTQTPRYLIKTRGQQVTLSCSPISGHRSVSWYQQTPGQGLQFLFEYFSETQRNKGNFPGRFSGRQFSNSRSEMNVSTLELGDSALYLCASSRDRSYEQYFGPGTRLTVT.

This clonotype was seen at least ten times. The chain combines TRBV20-1 with TRBJ2-7; 9 bases map to TRBD2. The CDR3 contains 16 residues. V lost 5 bases and J lost 0; bases outside the gene matches: 11. Germline V gives CDR1 DFQATT, CDR2 SNEGSKA (reference sequence). Written as DNA, the CDR3 is TGCAGTGCTGGAGGTAGCGGGGGCCTCGGCTCCTACGAGCAGTACTTC. As protein: CSAGGSGGLGSYEQYF.

The rearrangement links TRBV7-2 to TRBJ2-7; D not certain. This CDR3 has 13 amino acids. The V gene lost 4 bases and the J gene lost 2 bases, with 9 bases spanning the gap. In germline, CDR1 is SGHTA, CDR2 FQGNSA. The CDR3, as DNA: TGTGCCAGCAGCTCCCGCTCAACCTACGAGCAGTACTTC. Protein sequence: CASSSRSTYEQYF.

As to this clonotype: This may be a read error: a much more frequent sequence differs by one nucleotide. The rearrangement links TRBV6-1 to TRBJ2-1; 7 bases agree with TRBD2. Germline lookup yields CDR1 MNHNS and CDR2 SASEGT. CDR3 length: 15 amino acids. Here the CDR3 DNA reads TGTGCCTGCAGGGAGTCTCCGGGACTATACAATGAGCAGTTCTTC. It specifies CACRESPGLYNEQFF.

The J gene is TRBJ1-2, the V gene TRBV10-3; D call uncertain. This CDR3 comprises 15 residues. The germline CDR1 and CDR2 sequences are ENHRY and SYGVKD. V shed 6 bases and J shed 5 bases, with 19 bases lying between them. CDR3 coding DNA: TGTGCCATCAGCTCCTCACAGTCTTTCTTGTATGGCTACACCTTC. It encodes CAISSSQSFLYGYTF.

The rearrangement links TRBV25-1 to TRBJ2-1; D possibly corresponds to TRBD2 (6 bases). V was clipped by 7 bases and J by 0 bases, with 10 bases between them. CDR1 is MGHDK and CDR2 is SYGVNS in the germline V gene. This CDR3 has 14 amino acids. CDR3 region: CASNDGSSYNEQFF. The DNA of the CDR3 is TGTGCCAGCAATGACGGGAGCTCCTACAATGAGCAGTTCTTC.

V gene TRBV3-1 combines with J gene TRBJ1-2, with 9 bases that match TRBD1. The CDR3 totals 15 residues. The V segment lost 5 bases and the J segment 7 bases; nucleotides outside the gene matches: 11. Germline V gene sequence: CDR1 LGHDT, CDR2 YNNKEL (reference sequence). In DNA form, the CDR3 reads TGTGCCAGCAGCTGGGGGACAGGGTCGATCTCTGGCTACACCTTC. Encoded protein: CASSWGTGSISGYTF.

The chain carries TRBV7-2 and TRBJ2-1, with 11 positions matching TRBD2. This CDR3 contains 16 residues. Losses at the gene ends were 2 bases for V and 6 bases for J; bases not matched to a gene: 6. Germline V gene lookup returns CDR1 SGHTA and CDR2 FQGNSA. In DNA form, the CDR3 reads TGTGCCAGCAGCTTAAGTAGCGGGGGGGCAGGCAATGAGCAGTTCTTC. This encodes CASSLSSGGAGNEQFF.

The chain recombines TRBV20-1 with TRBJ2-5; D is unresolved. Per germline, CDR1 DFQATT and CDR2 SNEGSKA (reference sequence). This CDR3 has 13 residues. Trimming pared 0 bases from V and 5 bases from J, leaving 10 bases between. CDR3 sequence (DNA): TGCAGTGCTAGAGAGTGTCGCAGGGAGACCCAGTACTTC. Translation gives CSARECRRETQYF.

This clonotype was seen only a few times. The V and J genes are TRBV10-3 and TRBJ2-5; D not resolved. The CDR3 spans 12 residues. The V and J ends lost 2 bases and 4 bases respectively, with 5 bases between them. Germline CDR1 is ENHRY and CDR2 is SYGVKD. This CDR3 reads CAISEARETQYF. In DNA form, the CDR3 reads TGTGCCATCAGTGAGGCCCGAGAGACCCAGTACTTC.

The table lists this clonotype with a count of one. The V gene is TRBV30, the J gene TRBJ2-7, with TRBD1 matching 11 bases. This CDR3 has 14 amino acids. V shed 1 base and J 5 bases; nucleotides not matched to a gene: 4. Per germline, CDR1 GTSNPN and CDR2 SVGIG (reference sequence). This chain's CDR3 is CAWSGTGGLNEQYF. In nucleotides, the CDR3 is TGTGCCTGGAGTGGGACAGGGGGCCTGAACGAGCAGTACTTC.

This clonotype was counted ten times or more. This chain joins TRBV12-3 or TRBV12-4 and TRBJ1-5; 8 positions match TRBD1. Trimming cost V 2 bases and J 4 bases; bases outside gene matches: 10. CDR3 length: 17 residues. The CDR3 loop reads CASSLIPPDRENQPQHF. The CDR3 coding sequence is TGTGCCAGCAGTTTAATTCCCCCGGACAGGGAAAATCAGCCCCAGCATTTT.

This clonotype has at least ten counts. This chain uses TRBV29-1 with TRBJ2-2; D might be TRBD2 (6 bases). Germline CDR1 is SQVTM and CDR2 is ANQGSEA. The V end lost 2 bases, the J end lost 6 bases, and 7 bases lay between the germline ends. This CDR3 contains 12 residues. CDR3 nucleotide sequence: TGCAGCGTTGAACGGGACTCCGGGGAGCTGTTTTTT. Protein: CSVERDSGELFF.

This clonotype was seen ten or more times. The V call is TRBV20-1, the J call TRBJ2-1, with D possibly called TRBD1 or TRBD2 (5 bases each). Germline CDR1 DFQATT, CDR2 SNEGSKA (reference sequence). This CDR3 has 15 residues. Trimming took 0 bases from V and 6 from J, leaving 15 bases between them. The CDR3 DNA reads as TGCAGTGCTAGAGATTATGGGGGAAGGGTCAATGAGCAGTTCTTC. Translating it yields CSARDYGGRVNEQFF.

This clonotype has at least ten counts. The rearrangement links TRBV5-1 to TRBJ2-7; no firm D call. From germline, CDR1 is SGHRS and CDR2 YFSETQ. CDR3 size: 14 residues. V was trimmed by 0 bases and J by 0 bases, leaving 7 bases between them. CDR3: CASSLAPSSYEQYF. The CDR3 DNA reads TGCGCCAGCAGCTTGGCCCCCAGCTCCTACGAGCAGTACTTC.

This clonotype was counted at least ten times. This chain links TRBV29-1 with TRBJ2-1; unclear D gene. The CDR3 has 12 residues. V shed 6 bases and J shed 7 bases, with 13 bases lying between them. Germline values: CDR1 SQVTM, CDR2 ANQGSEA. CDR3 nucleotide sequence: TGCAGCGTCGGATGGATAGGGAATGAGCAGTTCTTC. Translation: CSVGWIGNEQFF.

V usage is TRBV13 and J usage is TRBJ1-1; maybe TRBD1 (5 bases). V lost 2 bases to trimming and J lost 5 bases, with 12 bases between them. This CDR3 contains 14 residues. CDR1 is PRHDT, CDR2 FYEKMQ, per germline (reference sequence). Here the CDR3 DNA reads TGTGCCAGCAGCTTACGGACTCCAGGGACTGAAGCTTTCTTT. Protein: CASSLRTPGTEAFF.